This TCR beta chain originates from a study of blood T cell repertoires in COVID-19. Turning to the study itself: COVID-19 samples, acute and convalescent, were from the United States, Italy and Spain. T cells, B-cell-depleted T cells, or PBMCs provided the cDNA or gDNA that served as material.

Per the authors' pipeline: Amplified reference gene primers provided the basis for estimating nucleated cell counts. TCRdb keeps only in-frame clones here, not all; method: immunoSEQ multiplex PCR. D and trimming come from the DNA, and the V and J calls and clone size come from that table. The sample has some 88,000 clones, approximately 83% seen once. The length of the CDR3 is 15 residues. Looked up from germline, CDR1 is SGDLS and CDR2 is YYNGEE. Trimming took 3 bases from V and 4 from J; bases not matched to a gene: 5. Sequenced input: peripheral blood. This receptor was taken from a man in his sixties with acute or convalescent COVID-19. The rearrangement links TRBV9 to TRBJ2-2; 8 bases match TRBD2. For the CDR3, the DNA is TGTGCCAGCAGCGCCGGGGGGGGCCCCACCGGGGAGCTGTTTTTT. It translates to CASSAGGGPTGELFF. The entire variable domain, with the rest obtained from reference TRBV9 and TRBJ2-2, is as follows: DSGVTQTPKHLITATGQRVTLRCSPRSGDLSVYWYQQSLDQGLQFLIQYYNGEERAKGNILERFSAQQFPDLHSELNLSSLELGDSALYFCASSAGGGPTGELFFGEGSRLTVL.